The next 5 T cell receptor beta chains were all read from a single sample in a study of blood T cell repertoires in COVID-19. Only in-frame clones appear in the TCRdb table, and some are missing; sequencing was by immunoSEQ multiplex PCR. Here the sample spans 200,000 to 250,000 clones, nearly 90% being singletons. The sequencing sample was made of peripheral blood. The receptor source for this set is a woman aged 18-29 years who had recovered from COVID-19.

This clone was observed a handful of times. The rearrangement links TRBV5-1 to TRBJ2-7; D gene ambiguous. The V gene's germline CDR1 is SGHRS and CDR2 YFSETQ. V dropped 3 bases and J dropped 5 bases, with 15 bases sitting between them. This CDR3 contains 14 residues. CDR3 DNA sequence: TGCGCCAGCAGCTCCCTAGGCCCACGGAACGAGCAGTACTTC. Its translation: CASSSLGPRNEQYF.

The chain joins TRBV10-3 to TRBJ2-1; perhaps TRBD2 as D (7 bases). The CDR3 contains 19 residues. V gave up 7 bases and J gave up 2 bases, with 27 bases separating them. Germline V gene lookup returns CDR1 ENHRY and CDR2 SYGVKD. CDR3 protein: CAIMGGLVGGRETYNEQFF. For the CDR3, the DNA is TGTGCCATCATGGGAGGGCTGGTAGGGGGTCGGGAGACCTACAATGAGCAGTTCTTC.

The chain joins TRBV5-6 to TRBJ1-4; 7 bases are shared with TRBD1. CDR1 and CDR2 from the germline V gene are SGHDT and YYEEEE. There are 17 residues in the CDR3. V was pared by 4 bases and J by 0 bases, with 9 bases of the junction left unmatched. The CDR3 reads CASSHMTGTSTNEKLFF. The CDR3 DNA reads as TGTGCCAGCAGCCACATGACAGGGACATCAACTAATGAAAAACTGTTTTTT.

V gene TRBV6-4 combines with J gene TRBJ2-1; 8 bases fit TRBD2. The CDR3 totals 17 residues. V dropped 6 bases and J dropped 4; count of bases not matched to a gene: 14. Germline values: CDR1 MRHNA, CDR2 SNTAGT. The CDR3 coding sequence is TGTGCCAGCAGCCCCCGGGGGGGGGTAAGGTCATACAATGAGCAGTTCTTC. Its protein product is CASSPRGGVRSYNEQFF.

The chain employs TRBV27 and TRBJ2-7; 9 nucleotides align to TRBD2. The V segment lost 4 bases and the J segment 4 bases; nucleotides outside the gene matches: 5. The CDR3 consists of 14 residues. Germline V lookup: CDR1 MNHEY, CDR2 SMNVEV (reference sequence). Here the CDR3 reads CASSSNSGSYEQYF. The CDR3 DNA reads TGTGCCAGCAGTTCTAATAGCGGGAGTTACGAGCAGTACTTC.